This T cell receptor beta chain was found in a study of T cells in Graves' hyperthyroidism and ophthalmopathy. Study results and caveats: Separation of ophthalmopathy from stable hyperthyroidism was achieved by a 13 V-J model.

Concerning this clonotype: Its cognate antigen is unknown.

RNA transcripts gave rise to amplified TCR beta CDR3 regions. Carried out on the TCR CDR3, a first-round RT-PCR used the HTBI primer set. TCRdb re-called the multiplex PCR reads through MiXCR, storing one row per CDR3 protein. Of around 570,000 distinct CDR3 sequences listed, roughly 21% were seen once; the top ten hold approximately 50%. Individuals with ophthalmopathy presented a Clinical Activity Score of at least 3, a NOSPECS grade of at least 4 and a duration under 3 months. This clonotype originated in a man in his forties with Graves' ophthalmopathy. Input material: blood.

CDR3 in amino acids: CSASLGAGELFF. CDR3 nucleotide sequence: TGCAGTGCCTCTTTGGGGGCCGGGGAGCTGTTTTTT. The chain carries TRBV20-1 and TRBJ2-2, with D possibly being TRBD1 or TRBD2 (5 bases each). CDR3 length: 12 amino acids. V was pared by 6 bases and J by 6 bases, with 11 bases between. Germline loops: CDR1 DFQATT, CDR2 SNEGSKA (reference sequence).